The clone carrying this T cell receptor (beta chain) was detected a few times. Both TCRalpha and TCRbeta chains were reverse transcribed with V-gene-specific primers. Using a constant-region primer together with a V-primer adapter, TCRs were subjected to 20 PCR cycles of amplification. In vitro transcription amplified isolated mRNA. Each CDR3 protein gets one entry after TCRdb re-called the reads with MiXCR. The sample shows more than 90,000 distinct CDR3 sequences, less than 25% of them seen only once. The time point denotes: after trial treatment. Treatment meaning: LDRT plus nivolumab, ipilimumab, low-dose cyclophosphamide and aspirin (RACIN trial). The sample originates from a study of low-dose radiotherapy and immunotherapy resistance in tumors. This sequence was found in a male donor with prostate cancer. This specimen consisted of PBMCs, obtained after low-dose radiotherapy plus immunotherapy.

This CDR3 reads CATGPGQGAGGYTF. CDR3 DNA: TGCGCCACGGGGCCGGGACAGGGGGCCGGTGGCTACACCTTC. V and J are TRBV5-1 and TRBJ1-2, with 12 bases identical to TRBD1. The CDR3 has 14 residues. CDR1 is SGHRS and CDR2 is YFSETQ in the germline V gene. J lost 7 bases, V lost 9 bases, and 10 bases had no gene match.